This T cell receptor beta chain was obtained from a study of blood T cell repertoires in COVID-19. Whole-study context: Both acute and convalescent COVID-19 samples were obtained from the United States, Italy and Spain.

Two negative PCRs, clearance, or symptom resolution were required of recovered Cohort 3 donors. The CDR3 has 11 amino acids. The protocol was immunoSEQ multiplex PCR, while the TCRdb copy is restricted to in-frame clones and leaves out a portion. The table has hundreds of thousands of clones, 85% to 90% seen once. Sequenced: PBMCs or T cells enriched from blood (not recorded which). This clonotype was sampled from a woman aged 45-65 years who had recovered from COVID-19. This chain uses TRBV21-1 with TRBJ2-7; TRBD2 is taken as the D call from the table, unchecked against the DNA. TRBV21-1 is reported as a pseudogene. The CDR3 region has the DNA TGTGCCAGCAGGATAGCGGAAAAGCAGTACTTC. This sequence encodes CASRIAEKQYF.